This is a list of T cell receptor beta chains from one sample in a study of Graves' ophthalmopathy and Graves' hyperthyroidism. TCRdb re-called the multiplex PCR reads through MiXCR, storing one row per CDR3 protein. The repertoire holds about 370,000 distinct CDR3 sequences, with about 17% as singletons. The sample was peripheral blood. These receptors all stem from an adult woman with stable Graves' hyperthyroidism. Both conserved end residues are part of each CDR3. Each record gives: clone size, J gene, V gene, CDR3 protein. Not all rows give a size; the values are once, few, many and, for expanded clones, a class.

clone size: many; J gene: TRBJ2-4; V gene: TRBV6-5; CDR3 protein: CASSYDGEGWRKNIQYF
clone size: many; J gene: TRBJ2-5; V gene: TRBV5-5; CDR3 protein: CASSAGTSVPQETQYF
clone size: few; J gene: TRBJ1-1; V gene: TRBV24-1; CDR3 protein: CATSKTGGAAEAFF
clone size: many; J gene: TRBJ2-2; V gene: TRBV12-3/TRBV12-4; CDR3 protein: CASSLYAAETGELFF
clone size: once; J gene: TRBJ1-2; V gene: TRBV12-3/TRBV12-4; CDR3 protein: CASSPRDRGFYGYTF
clone size: many; J gene: TRBJ2-5; V gene: TRBV6-5; CDR3 protein: CASSPRGWETQYF
clone size: many; J gene: TRBJ1-2; V gene: TRBV29-1; CDR3 protein: CSVEGYSYGYTF
clone size: many; J gene: TRBJ2-6; V gene: TRBV5-5; CDR3 protein: CASSLMGASGANVLTF
clone size: many; J gene: TRBJ1-1; V gene: TRBV29-1; CDR3 protein: CSVDVTNTEAFF
clone size: NA; J gene: TRBJ2-6; V gene: TRBV14; CDR3 protein: CASRRTGAGANVLTF
clone size: many; J gene: TRBJ2-7; V gene: TRBV19; CDR3 protein: CASRQTGSNSYEQYF
clone size: NA; J gene: TRBJ1-2; V gene: TRBV6-2/TRBV6-3; CDR3 protein: CGSSTMYYGYTF
clone size: many; J gene: TRBJ1-5; V gene: TRBV28; CDR3 protein: CASSLRTQPQHF
clone size: many; J gene: TRBJ2-5; V gene: TRBV7-9; CDR3 protein: CASSRLGQSETQYF
clone size: many; J gene: TRBJ1-1; V gene: TRBV28; CDR3 protein: CASSPFSGPGPTTEAFF
clone size: many; J gene: TRBJ1-5; V gene: TRBV19; CDR3 protein: CASTPEYSNQPQHF
clone size: many; J gene: TRBJ1-5; V gene: TRBV20-1; CDR3 protein: CSARDSVLGASNQPQHF
clone size: many; J gene: TRBJ1-1; V gene: TRBV20-1; CDR3 protein: CSARRGVWADTEAFF
clone size: many; J gene: TRBJ2-5; V gene: TRBV7-9; CDR3 protein: CASSPRDEEETQYF
clone size: many; J gene: TRBJ1-2; V gene: TRBV19; CDR3 protein: CATLEQGANRYGYTF
clone size: NA; J gene: TRBJ2-7; V gene: TRBV6-1; CDR3 protein: CASSGWDSPKDEQYF
clone size: few; J gene: TRBJ2-7; V gene: TRBV5-1; CDR3 protein: CASRAGLGNYEQYF
clone size: few; J gene: TRBJ1-1; V gene: TRBV12-3/TRBV12-4; CDR3 protein: CASSRTDHTEAFF
clone size: NA; J gene: TRBJ2-1; V gene: TRBV7-6; CDR3 protein: CASSLSLTGTGAASEQFF
clone size: NA; J gene: TRBJ1-2; V gene: TRBV12-3/TRBV12-4; CDR3 protein: CASRGRGEYGYTF
clone size: many; J gene: TRBJ2-7; V gene: TRBV12-5; CDR3 protein: CASGLVLGQGYYEQYF
clone size: few; J gene: TRBJ1-2; V gene: TRBV12-3/TRBV12-4; CDR3 protein: CASSGQGGAGYTF
clone size: many; J gene: TRBJ2-7; V gene: TRBV28; CDR3 protein: CASSFLPGTSGRLEQYF
clone size: many; J gene: TRBJ2-4; V gene: TRBV12-3/TRBV12-4; CDR3 protein: CASSLALAKRSAKNIQYF
clone size: many; J gene: TRBJ1-1; V gene: TRBV6-1; CDR3 protein: CASSAYTGGEAFF
clone size: NA; J gene: TRBJ2-7; V gene: TRBV14; CDR3 protein: CASSQDEVDRGGSYEQYF
clone size: many; J gene: TRBJ2-7; V gene: TRBV11-2; CDR3 protein: CASSSLDEQYF
clone size: NA; J gene: TRBJ1-5; V gene: TRBV27; CDR3 protein: CASSFNGYSNQPQHF
clone size: many; J gene: TRBJ2-5; V gene: TRBV28; CDR3 protein: CASGLAGEETQYF
clone size: few; J gene: TRBJ2-5; V gene: TRBV15; CDR3 protein: CATSSERGGRETQYF
clone size: many; J gene: TRBJ1-5; V gene: TRBV12-5; CDR3 protein: CASGLDGGGYQPQHF
clone size: many; J gene: TRBJ2-7; V gene: TRBV6-5; CDR3 protein: CASKPAASYEQYF
clone size: many; J gene: TRBJ1-5; V gene: TRBV2; CDR3 protein: CASSGRNNQPQHF
clone size: many; J gene: TRBJ1-2; V gene: TRBV19; CDR3 protein: CASSMGGSYGYTF
clone size: many; J gene: TRBJ1-1; V gene: TRBV12-3/TRBV12-4; CDR3 protein: CASSFRTFTEAFF
clone size: many; J gene: TRBJ2-7; V gene: TRBV28; CDR3 protein: CASTLRGTGASYEQYF
clone size: many; J gene: TRBJ1-1; V gene: TRBV5-1; CDR3 protein: CASSIRGYTEAFF